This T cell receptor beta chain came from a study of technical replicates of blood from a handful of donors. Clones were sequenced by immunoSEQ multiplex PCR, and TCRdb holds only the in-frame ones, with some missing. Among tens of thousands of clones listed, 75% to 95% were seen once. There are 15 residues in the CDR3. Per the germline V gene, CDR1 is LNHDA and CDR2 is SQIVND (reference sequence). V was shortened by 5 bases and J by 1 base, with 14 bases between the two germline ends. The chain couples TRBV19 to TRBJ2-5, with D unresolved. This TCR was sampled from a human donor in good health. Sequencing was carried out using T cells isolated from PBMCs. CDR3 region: CASSLRFVSQETQYF. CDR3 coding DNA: TGTGCCAGTAGTCTGCGTTTCGTGAGCCAAGAGACCCAGTACTTC.